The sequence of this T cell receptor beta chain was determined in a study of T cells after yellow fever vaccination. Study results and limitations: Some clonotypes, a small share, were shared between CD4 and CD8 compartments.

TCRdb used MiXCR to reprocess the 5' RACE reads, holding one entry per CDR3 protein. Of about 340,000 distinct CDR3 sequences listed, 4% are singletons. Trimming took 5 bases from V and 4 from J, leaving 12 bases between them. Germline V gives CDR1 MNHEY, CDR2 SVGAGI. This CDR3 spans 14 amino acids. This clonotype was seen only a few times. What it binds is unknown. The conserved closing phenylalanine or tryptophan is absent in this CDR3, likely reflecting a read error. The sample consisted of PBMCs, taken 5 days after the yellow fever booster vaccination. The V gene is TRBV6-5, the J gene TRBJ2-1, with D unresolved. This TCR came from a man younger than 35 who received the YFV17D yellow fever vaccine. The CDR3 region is CASSRRAEYNEQFL. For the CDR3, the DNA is TGTGCCAGCAGTAGACGCGCGGAGTACAATGAGCAGTTCCTC.